This record covers a single T cell receptor beta chain. The data are from a study of cytomegalovirus exposure and HLA in healthy donors. Study as a whole: Among roughly 190 million T cells, an earlier analysis found roughly 100 million unique TCR beta sequences.

The PCR made use of 60 Vbeta and 13 Jbeta primers. The repertoire was sequenced with immunoSEQ multiplex PCR; TCRdb's copy has only in-frame clones and lacks some. This sample's table has about 130,000 clones. This receptor was identified in a man between 18 and 29 years old in good health and CMV-seronegative. Sequenced input: PBMCs.

The CDR3 DNA sequence: TGTGCCAGCAGTGGACTTACGGGATCAAAACCAGATACGCAGTATTTT. It specifies CASSGLTGSKPDTQYF. The chain has TRBV25-1 and TRBJ2-3; D is perhaps TRBD2 (5 bases). Germline V gene lookup returns CDR1 MGHDK and CDR2 SYGVNS. Trimming left V 4 bases short and J 4 bases short, with 18 bases between. This CDR3 has 16 amino acids.